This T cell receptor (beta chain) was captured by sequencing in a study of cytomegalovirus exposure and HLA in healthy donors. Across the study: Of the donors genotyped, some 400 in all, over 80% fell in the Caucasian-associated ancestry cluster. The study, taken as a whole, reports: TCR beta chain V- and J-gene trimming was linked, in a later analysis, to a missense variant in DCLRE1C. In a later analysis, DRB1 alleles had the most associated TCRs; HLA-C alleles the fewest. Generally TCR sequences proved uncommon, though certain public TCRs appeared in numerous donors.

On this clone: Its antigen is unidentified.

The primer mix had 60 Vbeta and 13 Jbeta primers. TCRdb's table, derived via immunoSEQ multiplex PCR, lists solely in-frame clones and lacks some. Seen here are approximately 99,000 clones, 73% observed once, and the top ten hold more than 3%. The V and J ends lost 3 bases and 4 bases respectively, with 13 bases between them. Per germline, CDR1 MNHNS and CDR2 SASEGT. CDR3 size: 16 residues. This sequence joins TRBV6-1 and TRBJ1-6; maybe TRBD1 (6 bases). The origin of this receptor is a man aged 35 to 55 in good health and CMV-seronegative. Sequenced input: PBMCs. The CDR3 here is CASSEMTGAYNSPLHF. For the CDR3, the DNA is TGTGCCAGCAGTGAGATGACAGGCGCTTATAATTCACCCCTCCACTTT.